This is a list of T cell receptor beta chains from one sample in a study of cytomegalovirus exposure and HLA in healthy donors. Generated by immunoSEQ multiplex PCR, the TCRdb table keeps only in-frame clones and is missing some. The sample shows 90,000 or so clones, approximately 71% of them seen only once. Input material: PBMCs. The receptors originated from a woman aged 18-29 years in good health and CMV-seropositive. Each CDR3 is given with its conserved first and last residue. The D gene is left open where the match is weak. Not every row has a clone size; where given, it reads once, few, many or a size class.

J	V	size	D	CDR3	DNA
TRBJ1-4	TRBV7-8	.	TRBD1	CASSQDRDEKLFF	TGTGCCAGCAGCCAGGACAGGGATGAAAAACTGTTTTTT
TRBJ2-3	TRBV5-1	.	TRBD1	CASSLPGTGTDTQYF	TGCGCCAGCAGCTTACCCGGGACAGGGACAGATACGCAGTATTTT
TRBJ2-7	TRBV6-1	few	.	CASSEARVHEQYF	TGTGCCAGCAGTGAAGCGCGTGTCCACGAGCAGTACTTC
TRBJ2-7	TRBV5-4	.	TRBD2	CASSFSGVEQYF	TGTGCCAGCAGCTTTAGCGGGGTCGAGCAGTACTTC
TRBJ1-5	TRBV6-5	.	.	CASGETGWVAQHF	TGTGCCAGCGGGGAAACGGGGTGGGTGGCCCAGCATTTT
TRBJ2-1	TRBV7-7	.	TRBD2	CASSPDGTSGNEQFF	TGTGCTAGCAGCCCAGACGGGACTAGCGGGAATGAGCAGTTCTTC
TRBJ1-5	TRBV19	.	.	CASSIGAGADNQPQHF	TGTGCCAGTAGTATTGGAGCGGGGGCCGACAATCAGCCCCAGCATTTT
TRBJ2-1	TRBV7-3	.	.	CASSLRRAANNEQFF	TGTGCCAGCAGCTTACGGCGAGCGGCAAACAATGAGCAGTTCTTC
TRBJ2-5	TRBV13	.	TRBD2	CASSRTSGEETQYF	TGTGCCAGCAGCAGGACTAGCGGGGAGGAGACCCAGTACTTC
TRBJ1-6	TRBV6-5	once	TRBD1	CASSYHPGQGYSPLHF	TGTGCCAGCAGTTATCATCCGGGACAGGGGTATTCACCCCTCCACTTT
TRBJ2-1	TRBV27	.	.	CASSLWGTGVLAGVRNEQFF	TGTGCCAGCAGTTTATGGGGGACAGGGGTACTAGCGGGAGTCAGGAATGAGCAGTTCTTC
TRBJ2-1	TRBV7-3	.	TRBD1	CASSLETGGFNNEQFF	TGTGCCAGCAGCTTAGAAACAGGGGGTTTTAACAATGAGCAGTTCTTC
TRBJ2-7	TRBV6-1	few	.	CASTTLVSYEQYF	TGTGCCAGCACGACTCTGGTCTCCTACGAGCAGTACTTC
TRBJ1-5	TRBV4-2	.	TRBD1	CASSLGQGGQPQHF	TGTGCCAGCAGCCTCGGACAGGGAGGACAGCCCCAGCATTTT
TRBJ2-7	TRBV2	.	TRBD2	CASSERELAGSYEQYF	TGTGCCAGCAGTGAAAGAGAACTAGCGGGGTCCTACGAGCAGTACTTC
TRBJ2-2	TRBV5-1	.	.	CASSFQTDANTGELFF	TGCGCCAGCAGCTTTCAGACAGACGCGAACACCGGGGAGCTGTTTTTT
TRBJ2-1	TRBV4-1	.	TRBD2	CASSYVPASGSNEQFF	TGCGCCAGCAGCTACGTGCCGGCTAGCGGGAGTAATGAGCAGTTCTTC
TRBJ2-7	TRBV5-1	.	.	CASSLVQGYEQYF	TGCGCCAGCAGCTTGGTACAGGGCTACGAGCAGTACTTC
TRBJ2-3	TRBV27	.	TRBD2	CASSLSGLAGVGTDTQYF	TGTGCCAGCAGTTTATCGGGACTAGCGGGGGTCGGCACAGATACGCAGTATTTT
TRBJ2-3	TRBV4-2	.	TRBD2	CASSQTLAGGSGTDTQYF	TGTGCCAGCAGCCAAACACTAGCGGGGGGTTCGGGCACAGATACGCAGTATTTT
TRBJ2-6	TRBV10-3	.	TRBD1	CAISPGRGSGANVLTF	TGTGCCATCAGCCCGGGCAGGGGGTCCGGGGCCAACGTCCTGACTTTC
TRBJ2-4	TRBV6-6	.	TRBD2	CATAGGPKNIQYF	TGTGCCACTGCGGGAGGTCCCAAAAACATTCAGTACTTC
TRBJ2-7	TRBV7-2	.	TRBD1	CASSLEAGQVSGAYEQYF	TGTGCCAGCAGCTTAGAGGCGGGACAGGTTAGTGGGGCCTACGAGCAGTACTTC
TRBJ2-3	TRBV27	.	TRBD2	CASSYYAGGSADTQYF	TGTGCCAGCAGCTACTATGCGGGGGGGAGTGCAGATACGCAGTATTTT
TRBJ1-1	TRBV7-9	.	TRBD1	CASSPDRGGTEAFF	TGTGCCAGCAGCCCCGACAGGGGCGGCACTGAAGCTTTCTTT
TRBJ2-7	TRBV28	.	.	CASGLSGESYEQYF	TGTGCCAGCGGTTTATCAGGGGAAAGCTACGAGCAGTACTTC
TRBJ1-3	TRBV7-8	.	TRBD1	CASSVGQGNGNTIYF	TGTGCCAGCAGCGTGGGACAGGGGAACGGAAACACCATATATTTT
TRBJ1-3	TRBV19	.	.	CASSIQDTFSGNTIYF	TGTGCCAGTAGTATACAGGACACCTTCTCTGGAAACACCATATATTTT
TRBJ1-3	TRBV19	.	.	CASTEGGRNTIYF	TGTGCCAGTACGGAGGGAGGAAGAAACACCATATATTTT
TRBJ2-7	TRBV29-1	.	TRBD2	CSVSGTSPIYEQYF	TGCAGCGTTTCGGGGACTAGCCCCATCTACGAGCAGTACTTC
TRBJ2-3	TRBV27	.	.	CASSLTSTGTQYF	TGTGCCAGCAGTTTAACTAGCACAGGTACGCAGTATTTT
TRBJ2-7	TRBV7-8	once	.	CASSFPDRAYEQYF	TGTGCCAGCAGCTTTCCCGACAGAGCCTACGAGCAGTACTTC
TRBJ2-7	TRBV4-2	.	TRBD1	CASSQTGSFYEQYF	TGTGCCAGCAGCCAGACAGGGTCCTTCTACGAGCAGTACTTC
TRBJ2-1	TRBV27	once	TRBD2	CASSGLAAAYNEQFF	TGTGCCAGCTCCGGACTAGCGGCCGCCTACAATGAGCAGTTCTTC
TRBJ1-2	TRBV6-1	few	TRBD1	CASKTGSNYGYTF	TGTGCCAGCAAGACAGGGTCTAACTATGGCTACACCTTC
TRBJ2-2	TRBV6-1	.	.	CASDSTGTGELFF	TGTGCCAGCGATTCTACAGGGACCGGGGAGCTGTTTTTT
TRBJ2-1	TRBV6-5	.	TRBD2	CASSYSGGGSDNEQFF	TGTGCCAGCAGTTACTCCGGGGGGGGCAGCGACAATGAGCAGTTCTTC
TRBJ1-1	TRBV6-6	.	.	CASSCSSHGNTEAFF	TGTGCCAGCAGTTGCTCGAGTCACGGGAACACTGAAGCTTTCTTT
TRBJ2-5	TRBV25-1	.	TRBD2	CASSPPVGRRQETQYF	TGTGCCAGCAGTCCCCCGGTCGGGAGGAGGCAAGAGACCCAGTACTTC
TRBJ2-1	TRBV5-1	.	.	CASSFEPGDNEQFF	TGCGCCAGCAGCTTTGAGCCAGGGGACAATGAGCAGTTCTTC
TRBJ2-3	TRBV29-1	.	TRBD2	CSVGVAGFTDTQYF	TGCAGCGTCGGCGTAGCGGGGTTCACAGATACGCAGTATTTT
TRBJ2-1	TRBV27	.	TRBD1	CASSTFRGRSHYNEQFF	TGTGCCAGCAGTACTTTCAGGGGGCGTTCGCACTACAATGAGCAGTTCTTC
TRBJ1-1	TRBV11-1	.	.	CATGLGRNTEAFF	TGTGCTACAGGGCTGGGTAGGAACACTGAAGCTTTCTTT
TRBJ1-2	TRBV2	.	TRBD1	CAILDRGDYGYTF	TGTGCCATCCTGGACAGGGGAGACTATGGCTACACCTTC
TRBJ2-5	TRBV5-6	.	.	CASSTRTTQYF	TGTGCCAGCAGCACAAGAACGACCCAGTACTTC
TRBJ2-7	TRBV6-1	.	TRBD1	CASSAGTGYGEQYF	TGTGCCAGCAGTGCTGGGACAGGGTACGGCGAGCAGTACTTC
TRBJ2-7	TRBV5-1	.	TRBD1	CASSLGEFGAGGYEQYF	TGCGCCAGCAGCTTGGGTGAATTTGGGGCAGGGGGCTACGAGCAGTACTTC
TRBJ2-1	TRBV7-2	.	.	CASSLSSPPHNEQFF	TGTGCCAGCAGCTTATCTTCTCCCCCTCACAATGAGCAGTTCTTC
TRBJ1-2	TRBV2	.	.	CASSEFGGRRDYPF	TGTGCCAGCAGTGAATTCGGGGGGCGAAGGGACTACCCCTTC
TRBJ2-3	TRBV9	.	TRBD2	CASSSPGGADTQYF	TGTGCCAGCAGCTCCCCCGGGGGGGCAGATACGCAGTATTTT
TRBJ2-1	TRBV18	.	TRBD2	CASSPTSGAYNEQFF	TGTGCCAGCTCACCCACTAGCGGGGCCTACAATGAGCAGTTCTTC
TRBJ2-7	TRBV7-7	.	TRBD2	CASSPLAGSSYEQYF	TGTGCCAGCAGCCCACTAGCGGGGAGCTCCTACGAGCAGTACTTC
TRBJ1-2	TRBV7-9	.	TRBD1	CASSLGGTGGSDGYTF	TGTGCCAGCAGCTTAGGTGGGACAGGGGGCTCGGATGGCTACACCTTC